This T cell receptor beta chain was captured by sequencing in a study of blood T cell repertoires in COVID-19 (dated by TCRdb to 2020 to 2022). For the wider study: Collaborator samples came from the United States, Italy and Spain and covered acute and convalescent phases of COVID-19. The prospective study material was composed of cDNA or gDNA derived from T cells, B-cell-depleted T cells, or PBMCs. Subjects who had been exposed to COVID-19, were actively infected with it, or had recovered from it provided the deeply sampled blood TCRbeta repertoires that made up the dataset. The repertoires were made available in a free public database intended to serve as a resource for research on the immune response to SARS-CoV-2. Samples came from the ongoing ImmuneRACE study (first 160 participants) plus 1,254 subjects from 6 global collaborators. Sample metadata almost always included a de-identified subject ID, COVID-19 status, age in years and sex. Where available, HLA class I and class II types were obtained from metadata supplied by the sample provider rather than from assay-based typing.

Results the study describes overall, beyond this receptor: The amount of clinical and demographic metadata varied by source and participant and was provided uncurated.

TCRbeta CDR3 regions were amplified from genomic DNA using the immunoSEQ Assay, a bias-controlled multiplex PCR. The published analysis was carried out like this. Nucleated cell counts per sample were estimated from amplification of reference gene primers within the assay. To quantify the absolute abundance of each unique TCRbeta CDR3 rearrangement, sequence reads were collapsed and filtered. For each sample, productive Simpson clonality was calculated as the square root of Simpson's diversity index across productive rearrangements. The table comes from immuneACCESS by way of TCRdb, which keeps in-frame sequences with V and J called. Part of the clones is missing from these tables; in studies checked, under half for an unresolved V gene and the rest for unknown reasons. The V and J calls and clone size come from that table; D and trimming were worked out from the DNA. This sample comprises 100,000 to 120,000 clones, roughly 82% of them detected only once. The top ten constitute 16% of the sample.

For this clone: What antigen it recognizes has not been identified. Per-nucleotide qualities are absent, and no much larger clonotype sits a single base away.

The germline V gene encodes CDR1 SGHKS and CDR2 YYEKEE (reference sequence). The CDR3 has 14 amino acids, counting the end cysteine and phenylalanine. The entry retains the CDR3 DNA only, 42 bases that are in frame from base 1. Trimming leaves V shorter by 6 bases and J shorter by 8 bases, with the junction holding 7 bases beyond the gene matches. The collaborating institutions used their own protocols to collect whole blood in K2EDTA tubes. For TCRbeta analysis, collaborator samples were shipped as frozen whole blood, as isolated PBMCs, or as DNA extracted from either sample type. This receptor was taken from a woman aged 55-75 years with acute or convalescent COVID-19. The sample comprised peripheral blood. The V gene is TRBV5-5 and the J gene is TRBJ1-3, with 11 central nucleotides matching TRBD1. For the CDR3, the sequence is CASKGQGARDTIYF. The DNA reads TGTGCCAGCAAAGGACAGGGGGCGCGGGACACCATATATTTT.